This T cell receptor beta chain came from a study of cytomegalovirus exposure and HLA in healthy donors. Study summary: Within an early data release were about 85 million unique TCRs drawn from HLA-typed donors.

The study, taken as a whole, reports: Testing in vitro showed a few CMV-associated chains specific for CMV antigens.

The PCR used 60 Vbeta and 13 Jbeta primers. Some clones are missing from TCRdb's copy, which holds only in-frame ones; the method was immunoSEQ multiplex PCR. The data show 150,000 to 200,000 clones, with around four fifths seen just once and around 10% held by the top ten. Concerning this clone itself: The antigen is not known.

The sample taken for sequencing was PBMCs. The receptor comes from a man aged 50-60 years in good health and CMV-seropositive.

The CDR3 loop is CAGGTGEPLHF. In nucleotides, the CDR3 is TGTGCCGGAGGGACAGGGGAACCCCTCCACTTT. This chain links TRBV30 with TRBJ1-6; TRBD1 matches 10 bases. There are 11 residues in the CDR3. V dropped 8 bases and J dropped 12; count of bases not matched to a gene: 4. Germline CDR1 is GTSNPN and CDR2 is SVGIG (reference sequence).